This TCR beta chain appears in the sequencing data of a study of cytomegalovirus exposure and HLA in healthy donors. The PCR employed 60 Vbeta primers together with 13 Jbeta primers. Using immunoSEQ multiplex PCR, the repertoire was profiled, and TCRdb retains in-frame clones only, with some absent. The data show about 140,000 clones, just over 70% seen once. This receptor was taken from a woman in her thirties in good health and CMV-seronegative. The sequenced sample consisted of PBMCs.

CDR3 protein: CASSLQDIPNTEAFF. The DNA for the CDR3 is TGTGCCAGCAGCTTGCAGGACATACCAAACACTGAAGCTTTCTTT. The chain links TRBV7-9 to TRBJ1-1, with a tentative D call TRBD1 (5 bases). CDR1 and CDR2 (germline): SEHNR, FQNEAQ (reference sequence). Trimming stripped 3 bases from V and 2 bases from J, with 13 bases between. This CDR3 spans 15 amino acids.